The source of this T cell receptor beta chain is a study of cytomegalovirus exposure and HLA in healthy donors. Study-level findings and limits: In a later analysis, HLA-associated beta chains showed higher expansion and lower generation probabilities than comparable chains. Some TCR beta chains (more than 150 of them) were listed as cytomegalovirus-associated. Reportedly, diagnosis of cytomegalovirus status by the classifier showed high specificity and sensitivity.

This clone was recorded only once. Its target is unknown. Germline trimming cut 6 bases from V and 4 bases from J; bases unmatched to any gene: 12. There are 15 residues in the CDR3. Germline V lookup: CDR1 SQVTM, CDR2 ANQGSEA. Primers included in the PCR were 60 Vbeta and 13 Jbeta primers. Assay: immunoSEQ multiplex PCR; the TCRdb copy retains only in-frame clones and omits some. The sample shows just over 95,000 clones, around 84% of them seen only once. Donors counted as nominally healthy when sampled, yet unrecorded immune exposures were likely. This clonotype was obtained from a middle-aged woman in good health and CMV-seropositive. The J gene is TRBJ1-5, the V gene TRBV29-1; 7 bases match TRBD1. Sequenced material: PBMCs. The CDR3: CSVQVQGGTNQPQHF. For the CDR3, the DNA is TGCAGCGTCCAAGTGCAGGGGGGAACGAATCAGCCCCAGCATTTT.